The clone carrying this T cell receptor (beta chain) was counted between two and nine times. The antigen remains undetermined. Time point defined: patch test 1, 2 weeks after DPC sensitization. Treatment given: therapeutic diphenylcyclopropenone sensitization with weekly scalp DPC. Single cDNA molecules in the library carried unique molecular identifiers attached during preparation. One entry per CDR3 protein, called by TCRdb with MiXCR from the RACE reads. The table includes nearly 350,000 distinct CDR3 sequences, roughly 6.9% detected once. The sample is drawn from a study of human T cells and chemical hapten exposure. For the study at large: An area of 2 cm by approximately 2 cm on upper inner arm skin received 2% DPC for sensitization.

Germline lookup yields CDR1 SGHDN and CDR2 FVKESK. Trimming took off 4 bases at V and 7 bases at J, with 16 bases between the two ends. The CDR3 runs 14 residues. Overall study findings and caveats: It was expanded TCRs that formed significantly more large CDR3 similarity clusters than controls did.

The origin of this receptor is a woman younger than 35 with alopecia areata. Some clones in this sample may be carry-over from other donors' samples. The source was whole blood, collected in connection with sensitization to the hapten diphenylcyclopropenone (DPC). The chain combines TRBV14 with TRBJ1-2, with no clear D. In nucleotides, the CDR3 is TGTGCCAGCAGCCCCTGGGTGGCTGGCTCTGGCTACACCTTC. Translated: CASSPWVAGSGYTF.